This record covers a single T cell receptor beta chain. As to treatment: some 19 received Ad26.COV2.S at low or high dose, single or two shots; roughly five received placebo; per-sample allocation not given. Repertoires come from day 63 after the first vaccine or placebo injection. The data were obtained in a study of Ad26.COV2.S vaccination and SARS-CoV-2 variants. Germline values: CDR1 MGHRA, CDR2 YSYEKL. The CDR3 contains 14 residues. Trimming took 3 bases from V and 5 from J, leaving 10 bases between them. Generated by immunoSEQ multiplex PCR, the TCRdb table keeps only in-frame clones and is missing some. The sample includes some 290,000 clones, around 81% of them seen just once.

The clonotype was recovered from a person aged 18 to 59 who received the Ad26.COV2.S COVID-19 vaccine or a placebo. Sequenced material: peripheral blood, taken in a trial of Ad26.COV2.S vaccine versus placebo. The rearrangement uses TRBV4-1 and TRBJ2-2, with a tentative D call TRBD1 (7 bases). This chain's CDR3 is CASSHQGGTGELFF. For the CDR3, the DNA is TGCGCCAGCAGCCACCAGGGGGGAACCGGGGAGCTGTTTTTT.